Below, 21 T cell receptor beta chains from the same sample are listed, as sequenced in a study of cytomegalovirus exposure and HLA in healthy donors. Amplification used 60 Vbeta primers and 13 Jbeta primers. Sequenced by immunoSEQ multiplex PCR; TCRdb stores in-frame clones only, minus some. The data contain 200,000 or so clones, approximately 83% of them singletons. Specimen: PBMCs. The receptors stem from a girl aged 5 to 17 in good health and CMV-seronegative.

This clone was seen more than once but under ten times. The chain links TRBV5-4 to TRBJ1-1, with 8 bases aligning to TRBD1. Germline V gives CDR1 SGHNT, CDR2 YYREEE (reference sequence). The CDR3 is made up of 14 amino acids. Germline trimming cut 2 bases from V and 5 bases from J; bases unmatched to any gene: 5. The CDR3 region is CASSLWTGSTEAFF. CDR3 nucleotide sequence: TGTGCCAGCAGCTTATGGACAGGGAGTACTGAAGCTTTCTTT.

The chain uses TRBV20-1 and TRBJ1-2; weak D call: TRBD1 (5 bases). This CDR3 has 11 amino acids. The V gene lost 5 bases and the J gene lost 8 bases, with 12 bases spanning the gap. CDR1 and CDR2 (germline): DFQATT, SNEGSKA (reference sequence). CDR3 nucleotides: TGCAGTGCTGTCGACAGACGGGGCTACACCTTC. This codes for CSAVDRRGYTF.

J is TRBJ2-3 and V is TRBV7-2, with 13 bases matching TRBD2. Germline CDR1 SGHTA, CDR2 FQGNSA. Trimming cost V 5 bases and J 3 bases; bases outside gene matches: 5. This CDR3 has 16 residues. CDR3 protein: CASSLGGLAGTDTQYF. CDR3 DNA sequence: TGTGCCAGCAGCCTGGGGGGACTAGCGGGAACAGATACGCAGTATTTT.

This CDR3 is CASSQGLGRADGYTF. The CDR3 DNA sequence: TGTGCCAGCAGCCAAGGTCTTGGCAGGGCGGATGGCTACACCTTC. The V call is TRBV14, the J call TRBJ1-2, with D possibly matching TRBD1 (5 bases). The CDR3 runs 15 residues. Trimming took 1 base from V and 6 from J, leaving 15 bases between them. CDR1 SGHDN and CDR2 FVKESK come from the germline V gene.

The V gene is TRBV18, the J gene TRBJ2-4, with 10 bases matching TRBD2. Germline CDR1 is KGHSH and CDR2 is LQKENI. The CDR3 is made up of 18 amino acids. V gave up 6 bases and J gave up 1 base; unmatched junction bases: 12. The CDR3 DNA follows: TGTGCCAGCTCTACTAGCGGGGCAATTCGGGGGGCCAAAAACATTCAGTACTTC. Protein sequence: CASSTSGAIRGAKNIQYF.

V and J are TRBV7-3 and TRBJ2-2, with TRBD1 matching over 7 bases. Germline CDR1 and CDR2: SGHTA and FQGTGA. The CDR3 extends over 17 amino acids. The V and J ends lost 5 bases and 1 base, in that order; junction bases with no gene match: 10. The CDR3 region has the DNA TGTGCCAGCAGCCCGACCCCGGGGACAGTGAACACCGGGGAGCTGTTTTTT. It encodes CASSPTPGTVNTGELFF.

This clone was recorded once. This chain uses TRBV30 with TRBJ1-5; D remains ambiguous. The CDR3 consists of 11 residues. V was clipped by 8 bases and J by 7 bases, with 12 bases between them. Germline loops: CDR1 GTSNPN, CDR2 SVGIG (reference sequence). The CDR3 spells CALGSFQPQHF. In DNA form, the CDR3 reads TGTGCCCTGGGCTCGTTCCAGCCCCAGCATTTT.

The chain joins TRBV6-1 to TRBJ2-7; 7 bases fit TRBD2. The V gene's germline CDR1 is MNHNS and CDR2 SASEGT. J was trimmed by 0 bases and V by 2 bases; bases with no gene match: 1. This CDR3 region has 14 residues. The CDR3 spells CASSELADSYEQYF. For the CDR3, the DNA is TGTGCCAGCAGTGAACTAGCGGACTCCTACGAGCAGTACTTC.

V and J are TRBV19 and TRBJ1-2, with 7 nucleotides matching TRBD1. The CDR3 loop spans 15 amino acids. The germline CDR1 and CDR2 sequences are LNHDA and SQIVND (reference sequence). Trimming cost V 4 bases and J 2 bases; bases outside gene matches: 7. The CDR3 nucleotides are TGTGCCAGTAGTACCCCCGACAGGGTCAACTATGGCTACACCTTC. Its translation: CASSTPDRVNYGYTF.

V gene TRBV5-5 combines with J gene TRBJ2-2; TRBD2 matches 8 bases. Trimming took 3 bases from V and 4 from J; bases not matched to a gene: 5. The CDR3 loop spans 15 amino acids. CDR1 is SGHKS, CDR2 YYEKEE, per germline (reference sequence). CDR3 residues: CASSWTSRGTGELFF. The CDR3 DNA follows: TGTGCCAGCAGCTGGACTAGCCGGGGCACCGGGGAGCTGTTTTTT.

The J gene is TRBJ2-3, the V gene TRBV7-2; possible D gene TRBD1, 5 bases. The CDR3 totals 16 residues. Trimming cost V 3 bases and J 0 bases, with 13 bases left between them. Germline CDR1 SGHTA, CDR2 FQGNSA. For the CDR3, the DNA is TGTGCCAGCAGCTTGGGAAGGACATTTAGCACAGATACGCAGTATTTT. Its translation is CASSLGRTFSTDTQYF.

This clone was picked up one time. The chain joins TRBV7-9 to TRBJ2-1, with a possible D match to TRBD1 (6 bases). Trimming stripped 5 bases from V and 6 bases from J, with 14 bases between. The CDR3 runs to 14 residues. Germline V gene lookup returns CDR1 SEHNR and CDR2 FQNEAQ (reference sequence). The CDR3 region has the DNA TGTGCCAGCAGCCCAAGAACAGGGTTCAATGAGCAGTTCTTC. It encodes CASSPRTGFNEQFF.

The V gene is TRBV7-6, the J gene TRBJ1-5; D not certain. V lost 5 bases, J lost 7 bases, and 9 bases lay in between. The CDR3 extends over 12 amino acids. CDR1 and CDR2 (germline): SGHVS, FNYEAQ. The CDR3 DNA sequence: TGTGCCAGCAGCCCCCGCTACCAGCCCCAGCATTTT. Protein product: CASSPRYQPQHF.

J is TRBJ2-5 and V is TRBV19; TRBD2 matches 9 bases. The CDR3 is 13 amino acids. Trimming cost V 6 bases and J 5 bases; bases outside gene matches: 4. Per germline, CDR1 LNHDA and CDR2 SQIVND (reference sequence). CDR3 loop: CASRGTSLETQYF. CDR3 DNA sequence: TGTGCCAGTAGAGGGACTAGCCTGGAGACCCAGTACTTC.

V is TRBV6-5 and J is TRBJ1-3, with D possibly TRBD1 on 5 matching bases. Trimming removed 6 bases at V and 3 bases at J, with 9 bases between. Germline V gene data show CDR1 as MNHEY and CDR2 as SVGAGI. This CDR3 has 13 residues. CDR3 nucleotides: TGTGCCAGCAGCCCAGGGTTTGGAAACACCATATATTTT. Its translation: CASSPGFGNTIYF.

V and J are TRBV28 and TRBJ1-5, with TRBD1 matching over 9 bases. The V gene's germline CDR1 is MDHEN and CDR2 SYDVKM. The CDR3 loop spans 17 amino acids. The V and J ends lost 5 bases and 3 bases, in that order; junction bases with no gene match: 11. CDR3 bases: TGTGCCAGCAGTGAACCGGGACAGGGAGTCCTCAATCAGCCCCAGCATTTT. Translated: CASSEPGQGVLNQPQHF.

This clone has more than one count but fewer than ten. The rearrangement links TRBV6-5 to TRBJ1-2; 9 nucleotides agree with TRBD1. This CDR3 comprises 14 residues. The V and J ends lost 6 bases and 6 bases, in that order; junction bases with no gene match: 8. CDR1 and CDR2 (germline): MNHEY, SVGAGI. The CDR3 spells CASSPWTGDNGYTF. The CDR3 bases are TGTGCCAGCAGCCCATGGACAGGGGATAATGGCTACACCTTC.

V usage is TRBV19 and J usage is TRBJ2-4, with TRBD2 identical over 9 bases. The germline gives CDR1 LNHDA, CDR2 SQIVND (reference sequence). V shed 0 bases and J 3 bases; nucleotides not matched to a gene: 9. This CDR3 has 18 residues. The CDR3 DNA sequence: TGTGCCAGTAGTATAGAACCAGCGGGAGGCAACGACAAAAACATTCAGTACTTC. The encoded protein is CASSIEPAGGNDKNIQYF.

A single count supports this clone. This chain connects TRBV15 to TRBJ2-1; 7 nucleotides agree with TRBD1. CDR1 is LNHNV, CDR2 YYDKDF, per germline (reference sequence). CDR3 length equals 16 residues. V lost 0 bases to trimming and J lost 8 bases; unmatched junction nucleotides: 10. CDR3 in amino acids: CATSRDFGTVIHEQFF. The CDR3 DNA reads TGTGCCACCAGCAGAGATTTCGGGACAGTTATTCATGAGCAGTTCTTC.

The CDR3 reads CASRVFGTGGSLGGYTF. CDR3 coding DNA: TGTGCCAGCAGGGTATTCGGGACAGGGGGCTCTTTGGGTGGCTACACCTTC. V and J are TRBV28 and TRBJ1-2, with 12 bases fitting TRBD1. With 6 bases clipped from V and 7 bases from J, the junction kept 15 bases outside the gene matches. Germline V CDR1 and CDR2: MDHEN, SYDVKM. The length of the CDR3 is 17 residues.

J is TRBJ2-1 and V is TRBV5-6; 8 bases are a match to TRBD2. The V gene's germline CDR1 is SGHDT and CDR2 YYEEEE. The J segment lost 4 bases and the V segment lost 0 bases, leaving 3 bases of the junction unmatched. This CDR3 is 15 amino acids long. The CDR3 loop is CASSLEGLAYNEQFF. The DNA of the CDR3 is TGTGCCAGCAGCTTGGAAGGACTAGCTTACAATGAGCAGTTCTTC.